Sequencing of this T cell receptor beta chain was carried out in a study of cytomegalovirus exposure and HLA in healthy donors. About the study: The roughly 130 validation repertoires used the same platform as the roughly 700 first-cohort repertoires (as reported by a later analysis).

Study-wide findings and caveats: The authors listed 180 or so TCR beta chains as cytomegalovirus-associated. High sensitivity and specificity were reportedly achieved when the classifier diagnosed cytomegalovirus status.

The germline V gene has CDR1 SGDLS and CDR2 YYNGEE. V was trimmed by 5 bases and J by 4 bases, leaving 15 bases between them. The CDR3 loop spans 14 amino acids. Using immunoSEQ multiplex PCR, the repertoire was profiled, and TCRdb retains in-frame clones only, with some absent. Of 150,000 to 200,000 clones listed, approximately 78% are singletons. Of note for this clone: The antigen is not known.

This TCR came from a woman in her 30s in good health and CMV-seronegative. The sample comprised PBMCs. The chain is built from TRBV9 and TRBJ2-5; D gene ambiguous. The CDR3 reads CASSPGPWLETQYF. The CDR3 DNA reads as TGTGCCAGCAGTCCTGGGCCGTGGCTAGAGACCCAGTACTTC. The whole variable domain, filled in from reference TRBV9 and TRBJ2-5, reads DSGVTQTPKHLITATGQRVTLRCSPRSGDLSVYWYQQSLDQGLQFLIQYYNGEERAKGNILERFSAQQFPDLHSELNLSSLELGDSALYFCASSPGPWLETQYFGPGTRLLVL.